The following is a T cell receptor (beta chain) sequence with its context. Germline lookup yields CDR1 MNHEY and CDR2 SVGAGI. The CDR3 is made up of 15 amino acids. V was pared by 4 bases and J by 3 bases, with 4 bases of the junction left unmatched. MiXCR was run by TCRdb on the 5' RACE reads, yielding one entry per CDR3 protein. Seen here are 70,000 or so distinct CDR3 sequences, approximately 13% observed once, and the top ten hold roughly an eighth. This entry comes from a study of early T cells in non-severe SARS-CoV-2 infection. The J gene is TRBJ2-2, the V gene TRBV6-5, with 8 bases matching TRBD1. This sequence originates from an adult who was a healthcare worker with PCR-confirmed SARS-CoV-2 infection or an uninfected control (not recorded which). Sequencing used whole blood. CDR3 sequence: CASSSGTGHTGELFF. The DNA of the CDR3 is TGTGCCAGCAGTTCGGGGACAGGTCACACCGGGGAGCTGTTTTTT.